The rows below give T cell receptor beta chains drawn from one sample of a study of T cell responses to AZD1222 COVID-19 vaccine. Libraries were prepared by immunoSEQ multiplex PCR; TCRdb keeps only in-frame clonotypes and omits some of them. The table has 100,000 to 110,000 clones, approximately 90% seen once. Sequences were derived from peripheral blood, sampled on day 0 of AZD1222 vaccination. The receptors derive from an adult in good health. Both conserved end residues are part of each CDR3. The order of the fields is clone size, D gene, V gene, J gene, CDR3 DNA, CDR3 protein. A D gene is named only where the DNA matches it firmly. Clone size is given for some rows only: seen once, a few or many times, or a class if the clone is expanded.

>-|-|TRBV5-8|TRBJ2-1
TGTGCCAGCAGCTTGACCCGTGGTCCCACCTACAATGAGCAGTTCTTC
CASSLTRGPTYNEQFF
>-|-|TRBV7-9|TRBJ1-1
TGTGCCAGCAGCTTAGCGCAACCCCCATCAGAAGCTTTCTTT
CASSLAQPPSEAFF
>-|TRBD2|TRBV10-2|TRBJ2-7
TGCGCCAGCGGGGGACTAGCAAGCTACGAGCAGTACTTC
CASGGLASYEQYF
>-|TRBD1|TRBV15|TRBJ1-4
TGTGCCACCAGCGTGGACAGGACAGTAACTAATGAAAAACTGTTTTTT
CATSVDRTVTNEKLFF
>many|TRBD1|TRBV10-1|TRBJ2-7
TGCGCCAGCAGTGCCACCGGGACAGGAGGAGAGCAGTACTTC
CASSATGTGGEQYF
>-|-|TRBV5-1|TRBJ1-1
TGCGCCAGCAGCTCGCCCACGGGGGCCACTGAAGCTTTCTTT
CASSSPTGATEAFF
>-|-|TRBV29-1|TRBJ2-7
TGCAGCGTTGAAGCTCGCTACGAGCAGTACTTC
CSVEARYEQYF
>once|-|TRBV7-9|TRBJ2-2
TGTGCCAGCAGCGCGGGACAGACGAACACCGGGGAGCTGTTTTTT
CASSAGQTNTGELFF
>-|-|TRBV5-1|TRBJ1-3
TGCGCCAGCAGCACTTCCGGGGCTGAAGGAAACACCATATATTTT
CASSTSGAEGNTIYF
>-|-|TRBV5-6|TRBJ1-5
TGTGCCAGCAGCCTTTATGGTGCAGGTGTCAATCAGCCCCAGCATTTT
CASSLYGAGVNQPQHF
>few|-|TRBV10-1|TRBJ2-3
TGCGCCAGCAGTGCCAAGGGGGGGACCACAGATACGCAGTATTTT
CASSAKGGTTDTQYF
>-|-|TRBV2|TRBJ2-1
TGTGCCAGCAGCACGTCCCGCGGAGGGAATGAGCAGTTCTTC
CASSTSRGGNEQFF
>-|-|TRBV10-3|TRBJ2-7
TGTGCCATCAGTGACTTTTCCTACGAGCAGTACTTC
CAISDFSYEQYF
>-|-|TRBV12-3/TRBV12-4|TRBJ1-3
TGTGCCAGCAGAGGGACGGCTGGAAACACCATATATTTT
CASRGTAGNTIYF
>-|TRBD1|TRBV12-3/TRBV12-4|TRBJ2-1
TGTGCCAGCAGTTCAGGACAGGTTAGGTTCTTC
CASSSGQVRFF
>few|-|TRBV10-3|TRBJ2-7
TGTGCCATCATAACCCCGATGGGCAGGTACGAGCAGTACTTC
CAIITPMGRYEQYF
>-|TRBD1|TRBV28|TRBJ1-5
TGTGCCAGCAGTTTATACCCCTTACAGGGACAGGGAAGATATAGCAATCAGCCCCAGCATTTT
CASSLYPLQGQGRYSNQPQHF
>-|-|TRBV28|TRBJ1-6
TGTGCCAGCAGTTCCCAGGACTCGTCCTATAATTCACCCCTCCACTTT
CASSSQDSSYNSPLHF
>few|TRBD1|TRBV27|TRBJ1-2
TGTGCCAGCAGTTTCTCAGGGGGGGGTAACTATGGCTACACCTTC
CASSFSGGGNYGYTF
>-|TRBD1|TRBV10-3|TRBJ2-2
TGTGCCATCAGTGAGTCCACAGGGGGCACCGGGGAGCTGTTTTTT
CAISESTGGTGELFF
>-|-|TRBV5-1|TRBJ2-5
TGCGCCAGCAGCTTGGGAACGGGGACAGAGACCCAGTACTTC
CASSLGTGTETQYF
>-|TRBD2|TRBV28|TRBJ2-7
TGTGCCAGCAGTTTGTTCCCTGGGACTAGCGGGAGCTACGAGCAGTACTTC
CASSLFPGTSGSYEQYF
>-|-|TRBV6-2/TRBV6-3|TRBJ1-5
TGTGCCAGCAGTTACTCGTACAGCAGCGATAGCAATCAGCCCCAGCATTTT
CASSYSYSSDSNQPQHF
>-|-|TRBV7-3|TRBJ1-2
TGTGCCAGCAGCCCCGACAGATGGGGCTATGGCTACACCTTC
CASSPDRWGYGYTF
>few|-|TRBV15|TRBJ1-5
TGTGCCACCAGCAGAGATCCAGGGGGCAATCAGCCCCAGCATTTT
CATSRDPGGNQPQHF
>-|-|TRBV19|TRBJ2-3
TGTGCCAGTAGTTCTTATCCCTGGACGCAGTATTTT
CASSSYPWTQYF
>-|TRBD2|TRBV10-3|TRBJ2-7
TGTGCCATCAGTGAGTCGACTCAGGGAGGGTACGAGCAGTACTTC
CAISESTQGGYEQYF
>-|-|TRBV7-3|TRBJ1-1
TGTGCCAGCAGCCCCTCGGGATTCGTGATGGCTGAAGCTTTCTTT
CASSPSGFVMAEAFF
>-|-|TRBV10-2|TRBJ1-5
TGCGCCAGCAGTGAGTCTTATCTGAGCAATCAGCCCCAGCATTTT
CASSESYLSNQPQHF
>-|TRBD2|TRBV9|TRBJ2-3
TGTGCCAGCAGCGTAGAGTCGGGAGGGCCAGATACGCAGTATTTT
CASSVESGGPDTQYF
>-|-|TRBV12-3/TRBV12-4|TRBJ2-7
TGTGCCAGCAGTTTAGCGCGGGACAAGCAGTACTTC
CASSLARDKQYF
>-|TRBD1|TRBV10-3|TRBJ2-7
TGTGCCATCAGTGAGTCCCCGGGACAGGGCGGTTCCGGCTTCTCCTTC
CAISESPGQGGSGFSF
>-|TRBD2|TRBV4-1|TRBJ2-1
TGCGCCAGCAGCCAGTCTGCTAGCGGGACCTACAATGAGCAGTTCTTC
CASSQSASGTYNEQFF
>-|TRBD2|TRBV7-9|TRBJ2-3
TGTGCCAGCAGCTTAGCGGGACTAGCGGGGGGAAGAGATACGCAGTATTTT
CASSLAGLAGGRDTQYF
>-|TRBD1|TRBV2|TRBJ1-4
TGTGCCAGCAGGCGCACAGGGGGCCATACAGGGTCAACTAATGAAAAACTGTTTTTT
CASRRTGGHTGSTNEKLFF
>once|TRBD2|TRBV5-1|TRBJ2-5
TGCGCCAGCAGCCCCACCGGGACTAGCGGGCCACAAGAGACCCAGTACTTC
CASSPTGTSGPQETQYF
>-|TRBD1|TRBV5-1|TRBJ1-1
TGCGCCAGCAGCTCCGGACAGGGGGTAACTGAAGCTTTCTTT
CASSSGQGVTEAFF
>-|-|TRBV10-3|TRBJ1-2
TGTGCCATCAGTGAGTCGAGCGGCTATGGCTACACCTTC
CAISESSGYGYTF
>-|-|TRBV10-3|TRBJ1-2
TGTGCCATCAGTGCCCAATCAAGTAACTATGGCTACACCTTC
CAISAQSSNYGYTF
>-|-|TRBV10-3|TRBJ1-2
TGTGCCATCAGTGAGTCCCCCGGGGGCTACACCTTC
CAISESPGGYTF
>-|-|TRBV7-8|TRBJ1-1
TGTGCCAGCACCACTTATAGAGCCATGAACACTGAAGCTTTCTTT
CASTTYRAMNTEAFF
>-|-|TRBV27|TRBJ1-2
TGTGCCAGCAGTTTGCGGGCTACAGATCTCTATGGCTACACCTTC
CASSLRATDLYGYTF
>-|-|TRBV10-3|TRBJ2-7
TGTGCCATTAACAGCCCTTCCTACGAGCAGTACTTC
CAINSPSYEQYF
>-|-|TRBV6-5|TRBJ2-1
TGTGCCGTCCTAAGGGGGGGATCTGAATTCGATGAGCAGTTCTTC
CAVLRGGSEFDEQFF
>-|-|TRBV3-1/TRBV3-2|TRBJ1-2
TGTGCCAGCAGCCAAAGCTGGGGCAGAACGCTGCAAATCTACACCTTC
CASSQSWGRTLQIYTF
>-|-|TRBV27|TRBJ1-6
TGTGCCAGCACACAGGGCTTGTCACCCCTCCACTTT
CASTQGLSPLHF
>-|-|TRBV7-9|TRBJ1-1
TGTGCCAGCAGCGTCGGGAGGGACACTGAAGCTTTCTTT
CASSVGRDTEAFF